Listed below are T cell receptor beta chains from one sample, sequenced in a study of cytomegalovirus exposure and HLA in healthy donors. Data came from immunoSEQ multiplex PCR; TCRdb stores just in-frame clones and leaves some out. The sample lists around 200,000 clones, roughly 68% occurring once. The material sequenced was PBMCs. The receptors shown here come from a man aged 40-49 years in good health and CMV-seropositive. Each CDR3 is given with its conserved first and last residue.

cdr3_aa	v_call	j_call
CASSQDRGIGPQHF	TRBV4-1	TRBJ1-5
CASSHGLGSQETQYF	TRBV4-1	TRBJ2-5
CASSWRQGRTSYEQYF	TRBV19	TRBJ2-7
CASSLGGTGVAYEQYF	TRBV13	TRBJ2-7
CASSDVLEADTQYF	TRBV6-1	TRBJ2-3
CASSYYGNTEAFF	TRBV6-6	TRBJ1-1
CASSQGPRLAANQETQYF	TRBV14	TRBJ2-5
CASSTGQSGQPQHF	TRBV6-6	TRBJ1-5
CSSSLYRGFGRSNQPQHF	TRBV7-9	TRBJ1-5
CASALGGGEYTEAFF	TRBV11-2	TRBJ1-1
CASSLGDYGYTF	TRBV7-9	TRBJ1-2
CASSEGRTSNTGELFF	TRBV10-1	TRBJ2-2
CASSSRTGIGTDTQYF	TRBV27	TRBJ2-3
CASSRRPWAGGSTDTQYF	TRBV7-2	TRBJ2-3
CASGRGQPPPEAFF	TRBV2	TRBJ1-1
CASSLSSGVYNEQFF	TRBV5-4	TRBJ2-1
CASSSRDRAYEQYF	TRBV27	TRBJ2-7
CASSYSSKGASTEAFF	TRBV6-5	TRBJ1-1
CASSELGAGTGELFF	TRBV2	TRBJ2-2
CASSQLAGLAGGYEQFF	TRBV4-1	TRBJ2-1
CASSQDLGGVYNEQFF	TRBV4-3	TRBJ2-1
CASSVGGQGNGYTF	TRBV9	TRBJ1-2
CASSDRSGANVLTF	TRBV2	TRBJ2-6
CASSQGAPLYF	TRBV4-2	TRBJ2-3